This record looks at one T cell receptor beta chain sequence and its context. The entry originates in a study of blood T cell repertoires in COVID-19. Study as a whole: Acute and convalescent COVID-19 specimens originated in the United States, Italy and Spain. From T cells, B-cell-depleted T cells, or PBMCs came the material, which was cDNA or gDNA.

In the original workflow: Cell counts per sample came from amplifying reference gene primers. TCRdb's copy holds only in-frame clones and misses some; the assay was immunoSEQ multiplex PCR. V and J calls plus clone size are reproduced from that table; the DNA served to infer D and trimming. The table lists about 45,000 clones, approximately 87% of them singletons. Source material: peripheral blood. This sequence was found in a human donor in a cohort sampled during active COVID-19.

The CDR3 coding sequence is TGTGCCAGCAGTGACCCGGCCCGGGGAGGTGGCTACACCTTC. Its translation is CASSDPARGGGYTF. V and J are TRBV2 and TRBJ1-2; D call uncertain. V shed 3 bases and J shed 7 bases, with 15 bases lying between them. CDR3 size: 14 residues. Germline CDR1 reads SNHLY; CDR2 reads FYNNEI.